The T cell receptor (beta chain) described here comes from a study of T cells in Graves' hyperthyroidism and ophthalmopathy. These patients, aged 18 to 65, had recently diagnosed hyperthyroidism lasting under 2 months. Reasons for excluding patients were uncontrolled infection, other autoimmune disease, pregnancy or lactation. At first hyperthyroidism diagnosis, before any ophthalmopathy symptoms, the blood sample was collected. Researchers amplified the TCR beta CDR3 regions from RNA transcripts. The study used the HTBI primer set for a first-round RT-PCR of the TCR CDR3. TCRdb fed the multiplex PCR reads into MiXCR, producing one record per CDR3 protein. Here the sample spans 130,000 to 150,000 distinct CDR3 sequences, over 20% being singletons. The CDR3 covers 17 residues. Germline-derived CDR1 and CDR2 are SGHTA and FQGNSA. V was pared by 3 bases and J by 0 bases, with 14 bases between.

The sequence was collected from a woman between 45 and 60 years old with Graves' hyperthyroidism that later progressed to Graves' ophthalmopathy. The specimen was blood. This chain links TRBV7-2 with TRBJ2-2, with D perhaps matching TRBD2 (7 bases). CDR3 sequence reads: CASSLKGGRTNTGELFF. The CDR3 nucleotides are TGTGCCAGCAGCTTGAAGGGGGGGAGAACGAACACCGGGGAGCTGTTTTTT.